A selection of T cell receptor beta chains follows, all from one sample in a study of cytomegalovirus exposure and HLA in healthy donors. Assay used: immunoSEQ multiplex PCR; TCRdb lists only in-frame clones, some missing. The sample records more than 130,000 clones, roughly 80% being singletons. Sequencing was done on a sample of PBMCs. The receptor set was obtained from a man between 40 and 49 years old in good health and CMV-seropositive. CDR3s include the opening cysteine and the closing phenylalanine or tryptophan. A D gene is named only where the DNA matches it firmly. Part of the rows lack a size; the others show once, few, many or a class for expanded clones.

j_gene: TRBJ1-2; d_gene: NA; abundance: NA; v_gene: TRBV19; CDR3nt: TGTGCCAGTACACCTTTAGGACTCTATGGCTACACCTTC; CDR3aa: CASTPLGLYGYTF
j_gene: TRBJ1-5; d_gene: NA; abundance: NA; v_gene: TRBV30; CDR3nt: TGTGCCTGGAGTTCAGGGGCTGGGCAGCCCCAGCATTTT; CDR3aa: CAWSSGAGQPQHF
j_gene: TRBJ2-1; d_gene: TRBD2; abundance: NA; v_gene: TRBV7-9; CDR3nt: TGTGCCAGCAGCTTCGAAGGGGACTACCTACAGCAGTTCTTC; CDR3aa: CASSFEGDYLQQFF
j_gene: TRBJ2-1; d_gene: TRBD1; abundance: NA; v_gene: TRBV29-1; CDR3nt: TGCAGCGTCGCGCCAGGGGGCCCCTACAATGAGCAGTTCTTC; CDR3aa: CSVAPGGPYNEQFF
j_gene: TRBJ1-5; d_gene: NA; abundance: NA; v_gene: TRBV2; CDR3nt: TGTGCCAGCACCGGGTTTAATAGCAATCAGCCCCAGCATTTT; CDR3aa: CASTGFNSNQPQHF
j_gene: TRBJ1-5; d_gene: TRBD1; abundance: NA; v_gene: TRBV19; CDR3nt: TGTGCCAGTAGTTCTCCGGGACAGGGACTGTATAGCAATCAGCCCCAGCATTTT; CDR3aa: CASSSPGQGLYSNQPQHF
j_gene: TRBJ2-1; d_gene: TRBD1; abundance: NA; v_gene: TRBV2; CDR3nt: TGTGCCAGCAGTGCCGGACAGGGGGGATACAATGAGCAGTTCTTC; CDR3aa: CASSAGQGGYNEQFF
j_gene: TRBJ2-1; d_gene: NA; abundance: NA; v_gene: TRBV6-5; CDR3nt: TGTGCCAGCAGTTACTCGGGCCCCGGGGGAAATGAGCAGTTCTTC; CDR3aa: CASSYSGPGGNEQFF
j_gene: TRBJ2-7; d_gene: NA; abundance: NA; v_gene: TRBV27; CDR3nt: TGTGCCAGCAGTTTCAGGGGTAGTCACGAGCAGTACTTC; CDR3aa: CASSFRGSHEQYF
j_gene: TRBJ1-3; d_gene: NA; abundance: once; v_gene: TRBV10-2; CDR3nt: TGCGCCAGCACCAGAACAGGGTCGGGAAACACCATATATTTT; CDR3aa: CASTRTGSGNTIYF
j_gene: TRBJ2-1; d_gene: TRBD2; abundance: few; v_gene: TRBV18; CDR3nt: TGTGCCAGCTCACCCAGCGGGGGGGCGAACAATGAGCAGTTCTTC; CDR3aa: CASSPSGGANNEQFF
j_gene: TRBJ2-3; d_gene: NA; abundance: NA; v_gene: TRBV21-1; CDR3nt: TGTGCCAGCAGCGCCCAACTAATTACAGATACGCAGTATTTT; CDR3aa: CASSAQLITDTQYF
j_gene: TRBJ2-2; d_gene: TRBD1; abundance: NA; v_gene: TRBV19; CDR3nt: TGTGCCAGTAGTAGGTTCCGGGACAGTAACACCGGGGAGCTGTTTTTT; CDR3aa: CASSRFRDSNTGELFF
j_gene: TRBJ2-7; d_gene: NA; abundance: NA; v_gene: TRBV5-6; CDR3nt: TGTGCCAGCAGCTTGGGCGGTCCGGCCTACGAGCAGTACTTC; CDR3aa: CASSLGGPAYEQYF
j_gene: TRBJ2-1; d_gene: TRBD2; abundance: once; v_gene: TRBV6-6; CDR3nt: TGTGCCAGCAGGAAGGGACTAGCGGAAATATACAATGAGCAGTTCTTC; CDR3aa: CASRKGLAEIYNEQFF
j_gene: TRBJ2-1; d_gene: TRBD2; abundance: NA; v_gene: TRBV9; CDR3nt: TGTGCCAGCAGCCCCCCGGGACTAGCGGGAGTCAATGAGCAGTTCTTC; CDR3aa: CASSPPGLAGVNEQFF
j_gene: TRBJ2-2; d_gene: NA; abundance: NA; v_gene: TRBV7-9; CDR3nt: TGTGCCAGCACCAAATACAGAACAGGCCCCGACACCGGGGAGCTGTTTTTT; CDR3aa: CASTKYRTGPDTGELFF
j_gene: TRBJ1-4; d_gene: NA; abundance: NA; v_gene: TRBV2; CDR3nt: TGTGCCAGCAACGGGGTCAGTCCTGGAAAACTGTTTTTT; CDR3aa: CASNGVSPGKLFF
j_gene: TRBJ2-3; d_gene: TRBD2; abundance: NA; v_gene: TRBV7-2; CDR3nt: TGTGCCAGCAGCTCCTGGACTAGCGGGGGTACAGATACGCAGTATTTT; CDR3aa: CASSSWTSGGTDTQYF
j_gene: TRBJ1-6; d_gene: NA; abundance: NA; v_gene: TRBV10-3; CDR3nt: TGTGCCATCTGGACCGGCGGGTATAATTCACCCCTCCACTTT; CDR3aa: CAIWTGGYNSPLHF
j_gene: TRBJ2-7; d_gene: NA; abundance: NA; v_gene: TRBV13; CDR3nt: TGTGCCAGCAGCTTCACAGGGAAGCCCTACGAGCAGTACTTC; CDR3aa: CASSFTGKPYEQYF
j_gene: TRBJ2-7; d_gene: NA; abundance: NA; v_gene: TRBV4-2; CDR3nt: TGTGCCAGCAGCCAAGACGGTCAAAGCTCCTACGAGCAGTACTTC; CDR3aa: CASSQDGQSSYEQYF
j_gene: TRBJ2-7; d_gene: NA; abundance: NA; v_gene: TRBV9; CDR3nt: TGTGCCAGCAGCTCCGAATGGACAGCGGGGCCCAAGTACTTC; CDR3aa: CASSSEWTAGPKYF
j_gene: TRBJ2-1; d_gene: NA; abundance: NA; v_gene: TRBV6-5; CDR3nt: TGTGCCAGCGGACTCCGCGGGCGGGTGCAGTTCTTC; CDR3aa: CASGLRGRVQFF
j_gene: TRBJ2-5; d_gene: NA; abundance: once; v_gene: TRBV7-9; CDR3nt: TGTGCCAGCAGCCCGTCCCGCGCGGGGCAAGAGACCCAGTACTTC; CDR3aa: CASSPSRAGQETQYF
j_gene: TRBJ2-1; d_gene: NA; abundance: NA; v_gene: TRBV28; CDR3nt: TGTGCCAGCAGCCTCAGGGGTTACAATGAGCAGTTCTTC; CDR3aa: CASSLRGYNEQFF